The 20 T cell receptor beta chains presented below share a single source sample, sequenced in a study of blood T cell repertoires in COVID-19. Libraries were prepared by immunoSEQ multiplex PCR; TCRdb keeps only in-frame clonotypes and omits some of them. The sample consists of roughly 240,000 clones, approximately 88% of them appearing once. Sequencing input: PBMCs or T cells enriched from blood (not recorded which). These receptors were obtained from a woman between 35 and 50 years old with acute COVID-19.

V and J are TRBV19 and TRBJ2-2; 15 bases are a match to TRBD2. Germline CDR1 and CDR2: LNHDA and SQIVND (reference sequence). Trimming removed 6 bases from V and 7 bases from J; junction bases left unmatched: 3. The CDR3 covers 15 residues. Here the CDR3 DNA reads TGTGCCAGTAGGGGGACTAGCGGGAGGATCGGGGAGCTGTTTTTT. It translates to CASRGTSGRIGELFF.

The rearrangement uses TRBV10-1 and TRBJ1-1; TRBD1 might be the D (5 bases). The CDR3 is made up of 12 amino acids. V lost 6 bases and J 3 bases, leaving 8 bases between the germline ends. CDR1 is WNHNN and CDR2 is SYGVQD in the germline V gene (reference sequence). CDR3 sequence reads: CASSTGDTEAFF. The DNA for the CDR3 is TGCGCCAGCAGCACGGGGGACACTGAAGCTTTCTTT.

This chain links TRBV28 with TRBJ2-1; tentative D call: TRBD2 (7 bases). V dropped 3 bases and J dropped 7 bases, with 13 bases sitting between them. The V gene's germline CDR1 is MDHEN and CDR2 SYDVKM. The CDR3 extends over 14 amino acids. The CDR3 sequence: CASSFTGGRNEQFF. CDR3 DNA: TGTGCCAGCAGTTTCACGGGGGGCAGGAATGAGCAGTTCTTC.

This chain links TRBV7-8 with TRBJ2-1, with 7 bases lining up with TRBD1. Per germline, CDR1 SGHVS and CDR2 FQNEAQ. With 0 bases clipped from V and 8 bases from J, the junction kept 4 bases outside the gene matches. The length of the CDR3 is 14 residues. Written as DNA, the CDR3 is TGTGCCAGCAGCTTAGCGCAAGGGGGCCATGAGCAGTTCTTC. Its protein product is CASSLAQGGHEQFF.

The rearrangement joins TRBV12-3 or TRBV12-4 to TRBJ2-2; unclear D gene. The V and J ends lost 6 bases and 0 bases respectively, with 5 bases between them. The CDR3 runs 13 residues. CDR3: CASRLPNTGELFF. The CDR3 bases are TGTGCCAGCAGGCTACCGAACACCGGGGAGCTGTTTTTT.

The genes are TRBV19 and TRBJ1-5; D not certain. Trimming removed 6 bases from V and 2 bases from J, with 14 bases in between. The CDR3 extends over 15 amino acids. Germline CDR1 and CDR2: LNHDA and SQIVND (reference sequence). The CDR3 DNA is TGTGCCAGTAGACCCCGTCCCGGAGGCAATCAGCCCCAGCATTTT. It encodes CASRPRPGGNQPQHF.

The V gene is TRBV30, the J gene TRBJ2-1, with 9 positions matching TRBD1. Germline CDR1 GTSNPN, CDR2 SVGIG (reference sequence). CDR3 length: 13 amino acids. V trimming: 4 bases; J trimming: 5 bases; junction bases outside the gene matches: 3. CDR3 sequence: CAWKRTGDNEQFF. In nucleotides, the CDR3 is TGTGCCTGGAAGAGGACAGGGGACAATGAGCAGTTCTTC.

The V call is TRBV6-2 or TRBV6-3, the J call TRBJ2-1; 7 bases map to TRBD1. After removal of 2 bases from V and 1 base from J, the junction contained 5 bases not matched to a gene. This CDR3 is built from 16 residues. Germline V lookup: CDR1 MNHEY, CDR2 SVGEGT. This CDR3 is CASSYSDRASYNEQFF. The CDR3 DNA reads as TGTGCCAGCAGTTACAGTGACAGGGCGTCCTACAATGAGCAGTTCTTC.

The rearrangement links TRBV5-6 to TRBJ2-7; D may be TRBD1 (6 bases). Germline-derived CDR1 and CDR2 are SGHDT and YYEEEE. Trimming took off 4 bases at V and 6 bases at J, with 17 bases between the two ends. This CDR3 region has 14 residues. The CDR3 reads CASSRPDRSSEQYV. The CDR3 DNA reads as TGTGCCAGCAGCCGACCCGACAGGTCGAGCGAGCAGTACGTC.

CDR3 amino acids: CASSPLYRAGSDTEAFF. CDR3 DNA: TGTGCCAGCAGCCCGCTCTACAGGGCCGGGTCGGACACTGAAGCTTTCTTT. The chain carries TRBV16 and TRBJ1-1, with D possibly being TRBD1 (6 bases). The germline gives CDR1 KGHSY, CDR2 FQNENV. V was cut by 4 bases and J by 3 bases, with 21 bases left in between. This CDR3 region has 17 residues.

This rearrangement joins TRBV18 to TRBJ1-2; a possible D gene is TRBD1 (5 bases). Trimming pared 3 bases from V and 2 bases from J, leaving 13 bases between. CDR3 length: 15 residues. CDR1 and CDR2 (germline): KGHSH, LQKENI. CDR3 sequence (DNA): TGTGCCAGCTCACCTCAAGTTGGGGCAAACTATGGCTACACCTTC. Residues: CASSPQVGANYGYTF.

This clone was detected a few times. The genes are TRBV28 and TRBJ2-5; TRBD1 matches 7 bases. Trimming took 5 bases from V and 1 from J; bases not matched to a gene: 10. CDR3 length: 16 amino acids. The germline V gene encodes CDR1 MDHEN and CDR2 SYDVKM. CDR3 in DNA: TGTGCCAGCAGTCCCCGACAGGGTCGGGGCCAAGAGACCCAGTACTTC. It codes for CASSPRQGRGQETQYF.

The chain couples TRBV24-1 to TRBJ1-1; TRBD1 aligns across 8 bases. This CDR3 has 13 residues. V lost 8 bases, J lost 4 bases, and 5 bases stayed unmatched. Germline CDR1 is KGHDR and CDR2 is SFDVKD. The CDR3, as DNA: TGTGCCACCACCCGGACAGGGAGCACTGAAGCTTTCTTT. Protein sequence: CATTRTGSTEAFF.

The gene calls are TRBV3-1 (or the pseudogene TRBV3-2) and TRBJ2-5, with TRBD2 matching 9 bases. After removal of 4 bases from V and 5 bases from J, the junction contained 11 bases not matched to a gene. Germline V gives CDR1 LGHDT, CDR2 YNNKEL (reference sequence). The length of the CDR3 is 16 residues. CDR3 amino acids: CASSRLAGLGWETQYF. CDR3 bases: TGTGCCAGCAGCCGGCTAGCGGGGCTCGGGTGGGAGACCCAGTACTTC.

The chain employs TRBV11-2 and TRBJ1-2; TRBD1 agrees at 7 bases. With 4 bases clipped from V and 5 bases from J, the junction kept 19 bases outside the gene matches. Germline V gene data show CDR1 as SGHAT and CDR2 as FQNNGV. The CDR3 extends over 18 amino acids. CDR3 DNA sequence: TGTGCCAGCAGCTCTTTCCTAAACGCGGCAGGGGGAGTGTATGGCTACACCTTC. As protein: CASSSFLNAAGGVYGYTF.

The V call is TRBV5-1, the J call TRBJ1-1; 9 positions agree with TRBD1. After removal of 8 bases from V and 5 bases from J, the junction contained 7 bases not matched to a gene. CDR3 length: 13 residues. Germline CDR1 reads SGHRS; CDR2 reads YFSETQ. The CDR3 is CASGTGLGTEAFF. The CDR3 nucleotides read TGCGCCAGTGGGACAGGGCTGGGAACTGAAGCTTTCTTT.

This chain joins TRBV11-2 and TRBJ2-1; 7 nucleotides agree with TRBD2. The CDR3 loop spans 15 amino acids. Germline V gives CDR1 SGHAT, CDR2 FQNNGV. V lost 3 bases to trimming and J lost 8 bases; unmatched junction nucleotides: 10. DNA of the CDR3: TGTGCCAGCAGCTTGGGGAGGGCTTTATTCTATGAGCAGTTCTTC. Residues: CASSLGRALFYEQFF.

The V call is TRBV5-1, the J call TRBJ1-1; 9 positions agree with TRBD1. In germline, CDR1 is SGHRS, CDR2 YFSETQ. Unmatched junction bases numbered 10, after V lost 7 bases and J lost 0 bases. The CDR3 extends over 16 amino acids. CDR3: CASAFGTGYLNTEAFF. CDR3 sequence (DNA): TGCGCCAGCGCTTTTGGGACAGGGTATCTGAACACTGAAGCTTTCTTT.

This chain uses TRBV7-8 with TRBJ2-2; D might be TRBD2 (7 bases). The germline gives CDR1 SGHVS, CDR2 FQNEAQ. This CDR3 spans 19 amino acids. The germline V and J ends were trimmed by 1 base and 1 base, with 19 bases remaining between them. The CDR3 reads CASSLVWVRGAGNTGELFF. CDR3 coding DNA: TGTGCCAGCAGCTTAGTATGGGTTCGGGGGGCTGGGAACACCGGGGAGCTGTTTTTT.

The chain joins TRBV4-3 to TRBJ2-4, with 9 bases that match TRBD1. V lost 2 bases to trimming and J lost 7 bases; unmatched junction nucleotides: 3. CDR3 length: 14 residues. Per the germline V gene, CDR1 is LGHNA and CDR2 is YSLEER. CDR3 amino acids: CASSQPGTGNIQYF. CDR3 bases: TGCGCCAGCAGCCAACCGGGGACAGGGAACATTCAGTACTTC.